Below are 14 T cell receptor beta chains sequenced from a single sample in a study of blood T cell repertoires in COVID-19. Generated by immunoSEQ multiplex PCR, the TCRdb table keeps only in-frame clones and is missing some. This sample has 200,000 or so clones; 70% to 85% occur once, and the top ten carry 5.2%. Sequencing used peripheral blood. All receptors derive from a woman aged 25 to 39 with acute or convalescent COVID-19.

The chain is built from TRBV3-1 (or the pseudogene TRBV3-2) and TRBJ1-1; TRBD1 aligns across 7 bases. Trimming took 4 bases from V and 4 from J; bases not matched to a gene: 9. Germline V gives CDR1 LGHDT, CDR2 YNNKEL (reference sequence). This CDR3 has 15 residues. This chain's CDR3 is CASSRRQGWSTEAFF. CDR3 coding DNA: TGTGCCAGCAGCCGTCGACAGGGCTGGAGCACTGAAGCTTTCTTT.

The chain has TRBV28 and TRBJ1-5; 9 bases map to TRBD1. V dropped 7 bases and J dropped 2; count of bases not matched to a gene: 12. The CDR3 spans 17 residues. CDR1 and CDR2 (germline): MDHEN, SYDVKM. As DNA, the CDR3 is TGTGCCAGCACCGCCTGGGTGGGACAGGGCGGCAATCAGCCCCAGCATTTT. Amino acid sequence: CASTAWVGQGGNQPQHF.

The chain has TRBV6-6 and TRBJ1-3; D is unclear. The CDR3 is 11 amino acids. CDR1 MNHNY and CDR2 SVGAGI come from the germline V gene (reference sequence). The V and J ends lost 6 bases and 6 bases respectively, with 6 bases between them. In nucleotides, the CDR3 is TGTGCCAGCAGGACTGAAAACACCATATATTTT. It translates to CASRTENTIYF.

This clone was seen just once. J is TRBJ1-2 and V is TRBV2; D is undetermined. The germline CDR1 and CDR2 sequences are SNHLY and FYNNEI. The CDR3 is made up of 16 amino acids. V was shortened by 8 bases and J by 4 bases, with 23 bases between the two germline ends. CDR3 protein: CASGGINAGSAYGYTF. CDR3 sequence (DNA): TGTGCCAGCGGAGGGATTAATGCCGGGTCGGCCTATGGCTACACCTTC. Variable domain in full (rest from reference TRBV2 and TRBJ1-2): EPEVTQTPSHQVTQMGQEVILRCVPISNHLYFYWYRQILGQKVEFLVSFYNNEISEKSEIFDDQFSVERPDGSNFTLKIRSTKLEDSAMYFCASGGINAGSAYGYTFGSGTRLTVV.

V usage is TRBV4-2 and J usage is TRBJ2-3, with 10 bases that match TRBD2. Germline assignment: CDR1 LGHNA and CDR2 YNFKEQ. With 4 bases clipped from V and 2 bases from J, the junction kept 6 bases outside the gene matches. The CDR3 covers 16 residues. Here the CDR3 DNA reads TGTGCCAGCAGCCTCGGGCTAGCGGGGGTCACAGATACGCAGTATTTT. This gives the protein CASSLGLAGVTDTQYF.

The chain employs TRBV6-5 and TRBJ1-1; D is possibly TRBD1 (5 bases). CDR3 length: 15 amino acids. The germline V and J ends were trimmed by 6 bases and 2 bases, with 16 bases remaining between them. Germline loops: CDR1 MNHEY, CDR2 SVGAGI. The CDR3 spells CASSTLDRINTEAFF. The DNA of the CDR3 is TGTGCCAGCAGCACATTAGACAGAATTAACACTGAAGCTTTCTTT.

The chain is built from TRBV6-5 and TRBJ1-5, with D possibly matching TRBD1 (6 bases). CDR3 length equals 13 residues. Trimming pared 0 bases from V and 7 bases from J, leaving 7 bases between. Germline V gene sequence: CDR1 MNHEY, CDR2 SVGAGI. The CDR3 DNA reads as TGTGCCAGCAGTTACTCGAGGGGGCAGCCCCAGCATTTT. Its protein is CASSYSRGQPQHF.

This clone was counted once. The genes are TRBV4-3 and TRBJ1-2; D might be TRBD1 (6 bases). The CDR3 is 14 residues long. The germline gives CDR1 LGHNA, CDR2 YSLEER. With 0 bases removed from V and 5 bases from J, the gap between germline ends came to 10 bases. The CDR3 here is CASSQDAGAYGYTF. CDR3 coding DNA: TGCGCCAGCAGCCAAGATGCAGGGGCGTATGGCTACACCTTC.

This chain connects TRBV14 to TRBJ2-1; D is undetermined. V was shortened by 1 base and J by 0 bases, with 7 bases between the two germline ends. Germline CDR1 SGHDN, CDR2 FVKESK. The CDR3 sequence is 15 residues long. CDR3 loop: CASSQGWSSYNEQFF. The CDR3 coding sequence is TGTGCCAGCAGCCAAGGCTGGAGCTCCTACAATGAGCAGTTCTTC.

The chain couples TRBV14 to TRBJ1-5, with D possibly matching TRBD1 (6 bases). V lost 5 bases and J 6 bases, leaving 17 bases between the germline ends. Germline V gene sequence: CDR1 SGHDN, CDR2 FVKESK. The CDR3 spans 15 residues. CDR3 residues: CASSAGGGRRQPQHF. DNA of the CDR3: TGTGCCAGCAGCGCCGGCGGGGGGCGACGTCAGCCCCAGCATTTT.

The CDR3 sequence: CASSNPGDNSPLHF. The DNA of the CDR3 is TGTGCCAGTAGTAATCCAGGGGACAATTCACCCCTCCACTTT. The chain has TRBV19 and TRBJ1-6; a possible D gene is TRBD1 (6 bases). CDR3 length: 14 amino acids. V was clipped by 4 bases and J by 7 bases, with 11 bases between them. Germline-derived CDR1 and CDR2 are LNHDA and SQIVND (reference sequence).

CDR3 sequence reads: CASSSLVVNTEAFF. Here the CDR3 DNA reads TGTGCCAGCAGTTCGCTAGTAGTGAACACTGAAGCTTTCTTT. This chain connects TRBV6-5 to TRBJ1-1; D unresolved. This CDR3 is 14 amino acids long. V lost 4 bases and J 0 bases, leaving 9 bases between the germline ends. CDR1 and CDR2 (germline): MNHEY, SVGAGI.

The chain is built from TRBV29-1 and TRBJ2-1; 13 bases fit TRBD2. Unmatched junction bases numbered 14, after V lost 1 base and J lost 8 bases. This CDR3 comprises 18 residues. In germline, CDR1 is SQVTM, CDR2 ANQGSEA. The DNA for the CDR3 is TGCAGCGTTGAAGTTCTTCGGTGGCGGACTAGCGGGAGTTATGAGCAGTTCTTC. Translating it yields CSVEVLRWRTSGSYEQFF.

The V gene is TRBV28, the J gene TRBJ2-1, with a weak D call TRBD2 (5 bases). The germline V and J ends were trimmed by 5 bases and 6 bases, with 20 bases remaining between them. CDR1 MDHEN and CDR2 SYDVKM come from the germline V gene. The CDR3 runs 16 residues. CDR3 sequence: CASSPAARSGGNEQFF. The CDR3 nucleotides are TGTGCCAGCAGTCCAGCCGCCCGGAGCGGCGGCAATGAGCAGTTCTTC.